The 2 T cell receptor beta chains in this list originate from one sample, sequenced in a study of CD8+CD57+ T cells in acquired aplastic anemia. CD8+CD57+ cell expansion had been shown by flow cytometry in patients chosen for sequencing. It was genomic DNA that served as the template for profiling TCR beta VDJ and CDR3. TCRdb called the reads again in MiXCR, with one record for every CDR3 protein. The repertoire holds under 350,000 distinct CDR3 sequences, with roughly 61% as singletons. The sequenced material came from sorted CD4+, CD8+, or CD8+CD57+ T cells (not recorded which) from PBMCs. These receptors originate from a human donor with aplastic anemia.

The chain employs TRBV5-6 and TRBJ1-2; 8 nucleotides match TRBD1. Germline V lookup: CDR1 SGHDT, CDR2 YYEEEE. The length of the CDR3 is 15 residues. V shed 4 bases and J 5 bases; nucleotides not matched to a gene: 10. The CDR3 DNA reads as TGTGCCAGCAGCGTCCGGGACAGGACTCCATATGGCTACACCTTC. It is translated as CASSVRDRTPYGYTF.

V is TRBV7-3 and J is TRBJ2-5, with D hard to call. CDR3 length equals 13 residues. The germline V gene encodes CDR1 SGHTA and CDR2 FQGTGA. V gave up 1 base and J gave up 5 bases, with 8 bases separating them. The CDR3 here is CASSLKVSETQYF. Here the CDR3 DNA reads TGTGCCAGCAGCTTAAAGGTCTCGGAGACCCAGTACTTC.